The 12 T cell receptor beta chains listed next were all sequenced from one sample in a study of blood T cell repertoires in COVID-19. The method was immunoSEQ multiplex PCR; TCRdb's version includes in-frame clones alone and lacks a portion of them. Here the sample spans hundreds of thousands of clones, roughly 85% being singletons. The sequenced material came from peripheral blood. Receptor source: a woman aged 40 to 55 with active or convalescent COVID-19.

This clone has only one observation. This chain links TRBV2 with TRBJ1-4; tentatively, D is TRBD1 (5 bases). V was trimmed by 8 bases and J by 4 bases, leaving 11 bases between them. CDR3 length: 13 residues. Germline lookup yields CDR1 SNHLY and CDR2 FYNNEI. The CDR3 coding sequence is TGTGCCAGCGCGGACATGAGTAATGAAAAACTGTTTTTT. Its protein is CASADMSNEKLFF.

The chain carries TRBV9 and TRBJ2-1; 8 bases match TRBD2. The CDR3 sequence is 15 residues long. V gave up 5 bases and J gave up 7 bases; unmatched junction bases: 11. Germline CDR1 is SGDLS and CDR2 is YYNGEE. The CDR3 here is CASRGSGDKDNEQFF. Here the CDR3 DNA reads TGTGCCAGCAGAGGTAGCGGGGATAAAGATAATGAGCAGTTCTTC. Full variable domain (rest looked up from reference TRBV9 and TRBJ2-1): DSGVTQTPKHLITATGQRVTLRCSPRSGDLSVYWYQQSLDQGLQFLIQYYNGEERAKGNILERFSAQQFPDLHSELNLSSLELGDSALYFCASRGSGDKDNEQFFGPGTRLTVL.

The J gene is TRBJ1-5, the V gene TRBV30; D gene uncertain. The CDR3 has 12 amino acids. CDR1 and CDR2 from the germline V gene are GTSNPN and SVGIG (reference sequence). V lost 1 base, J lost 5 bases, and 6 bases lay in between. For the CDR3, the DNA is TGTGCCTGGAGTGATGAGGATCAGCCCCAGCATTTT. Translating it yields CAWSDEDQPQHF.

This chain joins TRBV5-4 and TRBJ2-1; 9 positions match TRBD1. Germline V gene lookup returns CDR1 SGHNT and CDR2 YYREEE (reference sequence). J gave up 15 bases and V 0 bases, and 7 bases lay outside the gene matches. The CDR3 is 13 amino acids. CDR3 in amino acids: CASSLGTGDATFF. Here the CDR3 DNA reads TGTGCCAGCAGCTTGGGGACAGGGGACGCGACGTTCTTC.

V gene TRBV4-1 combines with J gene TRBJ2-1; 7 bases match TRBD1. CDR1 and CDR2 (germline): MGHRA, YSYEKL. The V gene end was trimmed by 2 bases and the J gene end by 8 bases; junction bases not matched to a gene: 3. CDR3 length: 13 residues. This chain's CDR3 is CASSQPDRDEQFF. In DNA form, the CDR3 reads TGCGCCAGCAGCCAACCAGACAGGGATGAGCAGTTCTTC.

The chain links TRBV19 to TRBJ1-5; weak D call: TRBD1 (6 bases). The germline gives CDR1 LNHDA, CDR2 SQIVND (reference sequence). The CDR3 is 13 amino acids. V was cut by 8 bases and J by 5 bases, with 13 bases left in between. The DNA of the CDR3 is TGTGCCAGTGGCTACAGGGAAGATCAGCCCCAGCATTTT. Translation: CASGYREDQPQHF.

The chain couples TRBV5-4 to TRBJ2-5; 7 nucleotides match TRBD1. The V and J ends lost 0 bases and 4 bases, in that order; junction bases with no gene match: 3. The CDR3 runs to 14 residues. Germline values: CDR1 SGHNT, CDR2 YYREEE (reference sequence). The CDR3 protein is CASSLATGVETQYF. In nucleotides, the CDR3 is TGTGCCAGCAGCTTGGCCACAGGGGTAGAGACCCAGTACTTC.

The chain combines TRBV24-1 with TRBJ1-1; no firm D call. The CDR3 consists of 13 residues. Looked up from germline, CDR1 is KGHDR and CDR2 is SFDVKD. V lost 7 bases and J lost 4, with 12 bases in between. For the CDR3, the DNA is TGTGCCACCAGGTCGAGTGGGCGCACTGAAGCTTTCTTT. Amino acid sequence: CATRSSGRTEAFF.

This sequence joins TRBV4-2 and TRBJ1-4; unclear D gene. From germline, CDR1 is LGHNA and CDR2 YNFKEQ. Trimming took 2 bases from V and 8 from J, leaving 9 bases between them. The CDR3 has 13 residues. CDR3 amino acids: CASSQMLLEKLFF. The CDR3 nucleotides are TGTGCCAGCAGCCAAATGCTATTGGAAAAACTGTTTTTT.

J is TRBJ1-1 and V is TRBV7-9; 9 positions match TRBD1. CDR3 length: 15 residues. The V gene's germline CDR1 is SEHNR and CDR2 FQNEAQ (reference sequence). J gave up 5 bases and V 5 bases, and 9 bases lay outside the gene matches. The CDR3, as DNA: TGTGCCAGCAGCCCTCCGGGACAGGGTGGAACTGAAGCTTTCTTT. Its protein product is CASSPPGQGGTEAFF.

V gene TRBV7-8 combines with J gene TRBJ1-1; D remains unclear. The CDR3 consists of 15 residues. V gave up 0 bases and J gave up 5 bases, with 13 bases separating them. The germline CDR1 and CDR2 sequences are SGHVS and FQNEAQ. The CDR3 coding sequence is TGTGCCAGCAGCTTAGCTGAGTTCCGGGGAACTGAAGCTTTCTTT. Translated, it gives CASSLAEFRGTEAFF.

The chain combines TRBV19 with TRBJ1-5, with D unresolved. The germline V and J ends were trimmed by 3 bases and 6 bases, with 6 bases remaining between them. This CDR3 is built from 12 residues. CDR1 LNHDA and CDR2 SQIVND come from the germline V gene (reference sequence). CDR3 sequence: CASSMALQPQHF. The CDR3 DNA follows: TGTGCCAGTAGTATGGCTCTTCAGCCCCAGCATTTT.